This passage covers 10 T cell receptor beta chains from one sample sequenced in a study of CD8 T cell repertoires and HIV-1 epitope variants. TCRdb keeps only in-frame clones here, not all; method: immunoSEQ multiplex PCR. Here the sample spans 80,000 to 95,000 clones, more than 65% being singletons. The sequenced sample was uncultured baseline CD8+ T cells from peripheral blood mononuclear cells (PBMCs). The receptors come from a male donor with HIV.

This clone has more than one count but fewer than ten. The chain carries TRBV6-5 and TRBJ2-7; perhaps TRBD2 as D (5 bases). CDR1 MNHEY and CDR2 SVGAGI come from the germline V gene. Between the trimmed V and J ends, which lost 6 bases and 2 bases, there was a span of 11 bases. The CDR3 runs to 13 residues. The DNA for the CDR3 is TGTGCCAGCAGGCGAGGGAATGCCTACGAGCAGTACTTC. Translating it yields CASRRGNAYEQYF.

This chain joins TRBV5-5 and TRBJ1-5; 7 bases agree with TRBD1. The CDR3 contains 17 residues. V was pared by 4 bases and J by 0 bases, with 10 bases of the junction left unmatched. The germline V gene has CDR1 SGHKS and CDR2 YYEKEE (reference sequence). The CDR3 nucleotides read TGTGCCAGCAGCAGGACGTGGGACAGAAATAGCAATCAGCCCCAGCATTTT. This sequence encodes CASSRTWDRNSNQPQHF.

By frequency in the sample, this clone is medium-sized. The junction does not match germline at one end; this may be a read error. The rearrangement links TRBV5-6 to TRBJ2-7; 8 bases are shared with TRBD2. This CDR3 spans 14 amino acids. Looked up from germline, CDR1 is SGHDT and CDR2 is YYEEEE. CDR3 bases: TGTGCCAGCAGCGCGGGACTAGGTTCCTCCGAGCAGTACTTC. Its translation is CASSAGLGSSEQYF.

J is TRBJ1-6 and V is TRBV4-3; 7 bases are shared with TRBD1. After removal of 3 bases from V and 9 bases from J, the junction contained 5 bases not matched to a gene. Germline CDR1 LGHNA, CDR2 YSLEER. The CDR3 totals 14 residues. CDR3 nucleotide sequence: TGCGCCAGCAGCCAGGTACAGGGGACTTCACCCCTCCACTTT. Protein: CASSQVQGTSPLHF.

This clone was observed many times. The V and J genes are TRBV2 and TRBJ2-3, with D possibly matching TRBD1 (5 bases). Trimming shortened V by 6 bases and J by 4 bases, and 11 bases separated the two germline ends. The CDR3 is 13 amino acids. The germline CDR1 and CDR2 sequences are SNHLY and FYNNEI. The CDR3 protein is CASRLLGADTQYF. The CDR3 nucleotides are TGTGCCAGCAGACTCTTAGGGGCAGATACGCAGTATTTT. The whole variable domain, remainder taken from reference TRBV2 and TRBJ2-3, is EPEVTQTPSHQVTQMGQEVILRCVPISNHLYFYWYRQILGQKVEFLVSFYNNEISEKSEIFDDQFSVERPDGSNFTLKIRSTKLEDSAMYFCASRLLGADTQYFGPGTRLTVL.

V is TRBV25-1 and J is TRBJ2-1; TRBD2 agrees at 13 bases. The CDR3 has 18 amino acids. Trimming cost V 4 bases and J 1 base; bases outside gene matches: 7. Germline CDR1 is MGHDK and CDR2 is SYGVNS. The CDR3 here is CASSARTSGSRSYNEQFF. In DNA, the CDR3 is TGTGCCAGCAGTGCCCGGACTAGCGGGAGTCGATCCTACAATGAGCAGTTCTTC.

This clone turned up a few times. Different DNA sequences within this sample yield the same CDR3. The V gene is TRBV30, the J gene TRBJ1-1, with D unresolved. The CDR3 extends over 13 amino acids. The germline CDR1 and CDR2 sequences are GTSNPN and SVGIG (reference sequence). The germline V and J ends were trimmed by 0 bases and 1 base, with 6 bases remaining between them. The CDR3 DNA sequence: TGTGCCTGGAGTGTAGGCAGGAACACTGAAGCTTTCTTT. Its protein product is CAWSVGRNTEAFF.

This chain joins TRBV27 and TRBJ2-2, with 8 positions matching TRBD1. Losses at the gene ends were 6 bases for V and 7 bases for J; bases not matched to a gene: 10. Germline V lookup: CDR1 MNHEY, CDR2 SMNVEV (reference sequence). CDR3 length: 15 residues. The CDR3: CASSPGQGRDGELFF. CDR3 sequence (DNA): TGTGCCAGCAGCCCCGGACAGGGAAGGGACGGGGAGCTGTTTTTT.

The V call is TRBV6-5, the J call TRBJ2-2; possibly TRBD1 or TRBD2 for D (5 bases each). Trimming shortened V by 6 bases and J by 1 base, and 12 bases separated the two germline ends. Germline V CDR1 and CDR2: MNHEY, SVGAGI. This CDR3 region has 15 residues. In nucleotides, the CDR3 is TGTGCCAGCAGGGGGAGACAGAAGAACACCGGGGAGCTGTTTTTT. Its protein product is CASRGRQKNTGELFF.

The chain uses TRBV2 and TRBJ2-1; D may match TRBD1 or TRBD2 (5 bases each). The CDR3 is 15 amino acids. Germline assignment: CDR1 SNHLY and CDR2 FYNNEI. V was cut by 3 bases and J by 6 bases, with 15 bases left in between. The CDR3 bases are TGTGCCAGCAGTGAGTGGGAGCAGGGACGCAATGAGCAGTTCTTC. This sequence encodes CASSEWEQGRNEQFF.